A single T cell receptor (beta chain) is shown here with its context. Authors' data handling: Using reference gene primer amplification, nucleated cell counts were estimated. Repertoires were generated with immunoSEQ multiplex PCR, while TCRdb's copy carries only in-frame clones and drops some. The V and J calls and clone size come from that table; D and trimming were worked out from the DNA. The sample has 350,000 to 450,000 clones, about 89% seen once; the top ten hold around 0.94%. The data originate from a study of blood T cell repertoires in COVID-19. Whole-study context: Samples came from the United States, Italy and Spain, spanning acute and convalescent COVID-19. T cells, B-cell-depleted T cells, or PBMCs supplied cDNA or gDNA.

Participants reported their clinical history, and cohort assignment relied on those reports. Losses at the gene ends were 4 bases for V and 2 bases for J; bases not matched to a gene: 4. This CDR3 comprises 16 residues. CDR1 SGDLS and CDR2 YYNGEE come from the germline V gene. The sequence was collected from a middle-aged woman who had been exposed to COVID-19. The specimen sequenced was PBMCs or T cells enriched from blood (not recorded which). The V and J genes are TRBV9 and TRBJ2-2; TRBD2 agrees at 11 bases. The CDR3 region is CASSITSGGNTGELFF. For the CDR3, the DNA is TGTGCCAGCAGCATAACTAGCGGGGGTAACACCGGGGAGCTGTTTTTT.